This TCR beta chain was recorded in a study of blood T cell repertoires in COVID-19. Measured with immunoSEQ multiplex PCR; TCRdb has only the in-frame clones, and not every one. Altogether approximately 480,000 clones are present, 75% to 90% being singletons, with the ten largest covering over 0.7%. This CDR3 contains 16 residues. Trimming took off 4 bases at V and 0 bases at J, with 14 bases between the two ends. Germline CDR1 reads SGHRS; CDR2 reads YFSETQ. This clonotype was obtained from a man aged 18 to 30 with COVID-19, enrolled during active disease. The sequenced sample consisted of peripheral blood. V usage is TRBV5-1 and J usage is TRBJ2-1; D gene ambiguous. CDR3 nucleotides: TGCGCCAGCAGCCCTTCGGCGGCTAGCTCCTACAATGAGCAGTTCTTC. It specifies CASSPSAASSYNEQFF.